Listed below are T cell receptor beta chains from one sample, sequenced in a study of T cells expressing NK-cell markers. TCRdb re-analyzed the 5' RACE reads; it lists each CDR3 protein once, without DNA. Here the sample table reports 200,000 to 300,000 distinct CDR3 sequences. Input material: blood T cells: a sorted CD56 or NKG2C T cell subset, CD4+ or CD8+ T cells, or bulk PBMC T cells (not recorded which). Source of these receptors: a woman aged 18-70 years in good health. Both conserved end residues are part of each CDR3. The order of the fields is J gene, V gene, CDR3 protein.

J gene: TRBJ2-5
V gene: TRBV6-5
CDR3 protein: CASSYMAGQETQYF

J gene: TRBJ2-2
V gene: TRBV6-1
CDR3 protein: CASKGRVNTGELFF

J gene: TRBJ2-1
V gene: TRBV7-2
CDR3 protein: CASSTGTSGPYNEQFF

J gene: TRBJ2-5
V gene: TRBV4-3
CDR3 protein: CASSRSSPGTVQETQYF

J gene: TRBJ2-5
V gene: TRBV7-3
CDR3 protein: CASSLKPGRQETQYF

J gene: TRBJ1-1
V gene: TRBV20-1
CDR3 protein: CSATPSNTEAFF

J gene: TRBJ2-6
V gene: TRBV10-2
CDR3 protein: CASSNGISGANVLTF

J gene: TRBJ2-5
V gene: TRBV14
CDR3 protein: CASSQVTASTGTQYF

J gene: TRBJ2-2
V gene: TRBV4-2
CDR3 protein: CASSQEGASTGELFF

J gene: TRBJ2-1
V gene: TRBV7-2
CDR3 protein: CASSRFYNEQFF

J gene: TRBJ2-1
V gene: TRBV20-1
CDR3 protein: CSASSDRGVNEQFF

J gene: TRBJ1-1
V gene: TRBV6-5
CDR3 protein: CASSYTTGFGAMQAFF

J gene: TRBJ2-1
V gene: TRBV20-1
CDR3 protein: CSARVLRLANNEQFF

J gene: TRBJ2-2
V gene: TRBV9
CDR3 protein: CASSVEEARVTGELFF

J gene: TRBJ2-3
V gene: TRBV9
CDR3 protein: CASSVGGQSTDTQYF

J gene: TRBJ2-2
V gene: TRBV12-3/TRBV12-4
CDR3 protein: CASSLQSGAGELFF

J gene: TRBJ2-1
V gene: TRBV7-2
CDR3 protein: CASSPGAGAYNEQFF

J gene: TRBJ2-5
V gene: TRBV20-1
CDR3 protein: CSARVRPMETQYF

J gene: TRBJ2-1
V gene: TRBV7-2
CDR3 protein: CASSFQTGDNEQFF

J gene: TRBJ2-7
V gene: TRBV19
CDR3 protein: CASSIPGQGTYEQYF

J gene: TRBJ2-1
V gene: TRBV20-1
CDR3 protein: CSARVARHNEQFF

J gene: TRBJ1-2
V gene: TRBV12-3/TRBV12-4
CDR3 protein: CASTGNYGYTF

J gene: TRBJ2-3
V gene: TRBV20-1
CDR3 protein: CSAFSGGPGTQYF

J gene: TRBJ2-2
V gene: TRBV28
CDR3 protein: CASSLDDWKNTGELFF

J gene: TRBJ1-5
V gene: TRBV12-3/TRBV12-4
CDR3 protein: CASSFGRGNQPQHF

J gene: TRBJ1-2
V gene: TRBV12-3/TRBV12-4
CDR3 protein: CASSPLLQGLGYTF

J gene: TRBJ2-5
V gene: TRBV20-1
CDR3 protein: CSALRREETQYF

J gene: TRBJ1-2
V gene: TRBV12-3/TRBV12-4
CDR3 protein: CASSTPGQGYYGYTF

J gene: TRBJ2-5
V gene: TRBV5-6
CDR3 protein: CASSRGGAKQETQYF

J gene: TRBJ2-4
V gene: TRBV7-8
CDR3 protein: CASSTSRIAKNIQYF

J gene: TRBJ2-5
V gene: TRBV6-6
CDR3 protein: CASRGLAETQYF

J gene: TRBJ1-4
V gene: TRBV29-1
CDR3 protein: CSALDRGEEKLFF

J gene: TRBJ1-2
V gene: TRBV7-2
CDR3 protein: CASSLPKGGNGYTF

J gene: TRBJ2-4
V gene: TRBV6-2/TRBV6-3
CDR3 protein: CASTLGPSRGKNIQYF

J gene: TRBJ2-7
V gene: TRBV20-1
CDR3 protein: CSAIQTSGPYEQYF

J gene: TRBJ2-3
V gene: TRBV20-1
CDR3 protein: CSARKAAGGTDTQYF

J gene: TRBJ1-2
V gene: TRBV24-1
CDR3 protein: CATQGQGQSGYNF

J gene: TRBJ2-5
V gene: TRBV30
CDR3 protein: CAWMRYSYQETQYF

J gene: TRBJ2-1
V gene: TRBV10-3
CDR3 protein: CAISEGYNEQFF

J gene: TRBJ2-7
V gene: TRBV12-3/TRBV12-4
CDR3 protein: CASPFGQGTPYEQYF

J gene: TRBJ2-3
V gene: TRBV4-3
CDR3 protein: CASSQGLRGGTDTQYF